This note documents a single TCR beta chain sequence. Its specificity is unknown. The PCR ran on 60 Vbeta and 13 Jbeta primers. The repertoire was sequenced with immunoSEQ multiplex PCR; TCRdb's copy has only in-frame clones and lacks some. The repertoire holds about 120,000 clones, with about four fifths as singletons. This sample was taken from a study of cytomegalovirus exposure and HLA in healthy donors. Study context: Within the Caucasian-associated ancestry cluster were roughly 82% of the roughly 400 genotyped donors.

Whole-study findings and limits: A link between a missense DCLRE1C variant and TCR beta V- and J-gene trimming emerged from a later analysis. The availability of immune exposure information extended only to CMV serostatus.

Healthy bone marrow donors made up the donor group. The TCR sequence derives from a female donor in good health and CMV-seropositive. Sequenced: PBMCs.

CDR3 amino acids: CASSLVIGGTTDTQYF. The CDR3 DNA is TGTGCCAGCAGCTTAGTCATCGGGGGAACCACAGATACGCAGTATTTT. V gene TRBV7-2 combines with J gene TRBJ2-3; D may be TRBD2 (6 bases). This CDR3 spans 16 amino acids. Trimming took 1 base from V and 2 from J, leaving 13 bases between them. The V gene's germline CDR1 is SGHTA and CDR2 FQGNSA.